This T cell receptor beta chain was identified in a study of T-cell memory formation after mild COVID-19. The study's findings and limits: That cross-reactive memory joined was suggested by some responding clones appearing in pre-infection memory. Mainly in CM and EM were contracting CD4+ clones; CD8+ were in EMRA.

Comments on this clonotype: Its target is not known.

TCRdb itself ran the 5' RACE reads through MiXCR, one entry per CDR3 protein. The top ten hold about 20% of the sample, which has roughly 300,000 distinct CDR3 sequences, roughly 8% seen once. The CDR3 is 16 amino acids. The junction had 17 bases not matched to a gene; V was cut back by 6 bases and J by 4 bases. Germline CDR1 DFQATT, CDR2 SNEGSKA (reference sequence). The chain links TRBV20-1 to TRBJ2-5; TRBD1 matches at 7 bases. The sample comprised PBMCs or a T cell subset sorted from them (not recorded which). This sequence originates from a man younger than 35 who had mild COVID-19 (a few samples of this study predate the infection). Cell type and time point are not known. The CDR3 bases are TGCAGTGCCTTTGGGGGACAGTGGGGGCCCGGAGAGACCCAGTACTTC. Amino acids: CSAFGGQWGPGETQYF.